A selection of T cell receptor beta chains follows, all from one sample in a study of beta chain features in type 1 diabetes. Method: immunoSEQ multiplex PCR; TCRdb's copy keeps in-frame clones and lacks some. The sample holds 600,000 to 700,000 clones, roughly 12% seen once. The sample consisted of naive CD4+ T cells from blood. The source is a man under 40 with type 1 diabetes. Both conserved end residues are part of each CDR3. A D gene is named only where the DNA matches it firmly. Some rows mark clone size as missing; the rest say once, few, many or name a class of expanded clone.

few	-	TRBV28	TRBJ2-5	CASSLGGVMGETQYF	TGTGCCAGCAGTTTAGGCGGGGTAATGGGAGAGACCCAGTACTTC
-	-	TRBV6-5	TRBJ2-5	CASRGLHQETQYF	TGTGCCAGCAGGGGACTCCACCAAGAGACCCAGTACTTC
-	TRBD2	TRBV6-5	TRBJ2-1	CASSGRGSSYNEQFF	TGTGCCAGCAGTGGGCGGGGGAGCTCCTACAATGAGCAGTTCTTC
few	-	TRBV18	TRBJ2-1	CASSPLPASNNEQFF	TGTGCCAGCTCACCACTGCCTGCTAGTAACAATGAGCAGTTCTTC
-	-	TRBV25-1	TRBJ1-6	CASSLHGSSYNSPLHF	TGTGCCAGCAGCTTACATGGGAGCTCCTATAATTCACCCCTCCACTTT
few	-	TRBV27	TRBJ1-4	CASSSLGVFREKLFF	TGTGCCAGCAGTTCACTCGGGGTTTTTAGGGAAAAACTGTTTTTT
-	-	TRBV5-1	TRBJ1-2	CASRQTGYGYTF	TGCGCCAGCAGGCAGACAGGTTATGGCTACACCTTC
-	-	TRBV6-5	TRBJ2-7	CASSYGASLQQYF	TGTGCCAGCAGTTACGGGGCTAGTCTCCAGCAGTACTTC
-	TRBD1	TRBV29-1	TRBJ1-2	CSVRRDRAGYTF	TGCAGCGTTAGACGGGACAGGGCTGGCTACACCTTC
-	-	TRBV4-3	TRBJ2-1	CASSQASLENEQFF	TGCGCCAGCAGCCAAGCCTCCTTGGAGAATGAGCAGTTCTTC
-	-	TRBV14	TRBJ1-6	CASSQWGLDSPLHF	TGTGCCAGCAGCCAGTGGGGGCTTGACTCACCCCTCCACTTT
few	-	TRBV7-9	TRBJ1-1	CASERGKAEAFF	TGTGCCAGCGAGAGAGGGAAGGCTGAAGCTTTCTTT
-	TRBD1	TRBV4-2	TRBJ1-5	CASSPGETGVNQPQHF	TGTGCCAGCAGCCCGGGGGAGACAGGGGTAAATCAGCCCCAGCATTTT
few	-	TRBV4-2	TRBJ1-2	CASSQDEEKGYYGYTF	TGTGCCAGCAGCCAAGATGAGGAGAAGGGGTACTATGGCTACACCTTC
-	TRBD1	TRBV29-1	TRBJ1-5	CSVQTAGGLEQPQHF	TGCAGCGTCCAGACCGCAGGGGGCTTGGAACAGCCCCAGCATTTT
once	TRBD1	TRBV7-2	TRBJ2-1	CASSRRQGAYNEQFF	TGTGCCAGCAGCCGGCGACAGGGGGCCTACAATGAGCAGTTCTTC
few	TRBD1	TRBV28	TRBJ1-2	CASSLSQGHYGYTF	TGTGCCAGCAGTTTATCACAGGGGCACTATGGCTACACCTTC
-	-	TRBV4-3	TRBJ1-1	CASSQVWRGNTEAFF	TGCGCCAGCAGCCAAGTCTGGCGAGGGAACACTGAAGCTTTCTTT
-	-	TRBV5-1	TRBJ2-5	CASSLRTAQETQYF	TGCGCCAGCAGCTTAAGGACAGCCCAAGAGACCCAGTACTTC
-	TRBD1	TRBV9	TRBJ1-3	CASSVDGQGARGNTIYF	TGTGCCAGCAGCGTAGACGGACAGGGGGCGAGAGGAAACACCATATATTTT
few	TRBD1	TRBV7-2	TRBJ1-5	CASSRTGSNQPQHF	TGTGCCAGCAGCCGGACAGGTAGCAATCAGCCCCAGCATTTT
few	-	TRBV27	TRBJ1-4	CASRALGGNEKLFF	TGTGCCAGCAGAGCGCTAGGGGGAAATGAAAAACTGTTTTTT
-	-	TRBV6-1	TRBJ2-7	CASTPEVRYEQYF	TGTGCCAGCACCCCGGAAGTTCGCTACGAGCAGTACTTC
-	TRBD1	TRBV7-2	TRBJ2-5	CASSFLTGGQETQYF	TGTGCCAGCAGCTTTTTGACAGGGGGCCAAGAGACCCAGTACTTC
-	TRBD1	TRBV19	TRBJ2-5	CASSILTGSSETQYF	TGTGCCAGTAGTATATTGACAGGGTCGTCAGAGACCCAGTACTTC
few	-	TRBV10-3	TRBJ2-4	CAISEFSDRAKNIQYF	TGTGCCATCAGTGAGTTTTCCGACCGAGCCAAAAACATTCAGTACTTC